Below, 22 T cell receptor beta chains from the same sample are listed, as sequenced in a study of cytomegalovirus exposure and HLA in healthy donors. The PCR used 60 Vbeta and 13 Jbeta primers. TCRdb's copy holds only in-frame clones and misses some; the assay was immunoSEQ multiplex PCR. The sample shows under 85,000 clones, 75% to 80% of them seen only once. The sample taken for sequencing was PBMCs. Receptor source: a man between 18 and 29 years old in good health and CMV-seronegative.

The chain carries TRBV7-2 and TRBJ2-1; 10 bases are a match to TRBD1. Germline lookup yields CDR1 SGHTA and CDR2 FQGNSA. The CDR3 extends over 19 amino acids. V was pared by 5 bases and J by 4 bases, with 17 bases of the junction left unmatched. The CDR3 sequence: CASSPGKTPGTGVYNEQFF. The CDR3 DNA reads TGTGCCAGCAGCCCAGGAAAGACGCCCGGGACAGGGGTGTACAATGAGCAGTTCTTC.

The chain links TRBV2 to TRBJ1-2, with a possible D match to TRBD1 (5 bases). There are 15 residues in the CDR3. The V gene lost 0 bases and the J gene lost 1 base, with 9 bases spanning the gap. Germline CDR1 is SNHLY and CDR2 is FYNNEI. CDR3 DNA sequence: TGTGCCAGCAGTGAAGCGCTTCAGGGTAACTATGGCTACACCTTC. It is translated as CASSEALQGNYGYTF.

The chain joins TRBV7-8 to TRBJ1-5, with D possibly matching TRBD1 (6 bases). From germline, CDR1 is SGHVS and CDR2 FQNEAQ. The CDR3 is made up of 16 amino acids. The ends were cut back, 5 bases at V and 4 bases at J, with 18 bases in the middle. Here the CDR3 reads CASSLPRGTLNQPQHF. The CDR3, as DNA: TGTGCCAGCAGCCTGCCGAGAGGGACACTTAATCAGCCCCAGCATTTT.

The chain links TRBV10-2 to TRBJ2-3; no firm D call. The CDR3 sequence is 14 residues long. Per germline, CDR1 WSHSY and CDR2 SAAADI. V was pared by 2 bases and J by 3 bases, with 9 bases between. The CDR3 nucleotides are TGCGCCAGCAGTGAGGTTTACGGGACAGATACGCAGTATTTT. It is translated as CASSEVYGTDTQYF.

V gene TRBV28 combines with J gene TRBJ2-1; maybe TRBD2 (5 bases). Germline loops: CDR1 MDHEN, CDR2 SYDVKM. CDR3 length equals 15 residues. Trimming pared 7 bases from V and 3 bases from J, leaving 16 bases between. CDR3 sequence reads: CASTSSRENYNEQFF. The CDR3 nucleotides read TGTGCCAGCACTTCCTCTAGGGAGAACTACAATGAGCAGTTCTTC.

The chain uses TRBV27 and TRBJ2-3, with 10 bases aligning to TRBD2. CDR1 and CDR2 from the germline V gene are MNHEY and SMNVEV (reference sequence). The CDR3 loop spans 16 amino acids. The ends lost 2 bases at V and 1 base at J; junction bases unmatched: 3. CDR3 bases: TGTGCCAGCAGTTTAAGGCTAGCGGGGGGCACAGATACGCAGTATTTT. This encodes CASSLRLAGGTDTQYF.

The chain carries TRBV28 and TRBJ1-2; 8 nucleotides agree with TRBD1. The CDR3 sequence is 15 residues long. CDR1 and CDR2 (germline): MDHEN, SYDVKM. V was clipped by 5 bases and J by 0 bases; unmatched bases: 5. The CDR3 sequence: CASSPGTGANYGYTF. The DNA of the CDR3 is TGTGCCAGCAGTCCCGGGACAGGAGCTAACTATGGCTACACCTTC.

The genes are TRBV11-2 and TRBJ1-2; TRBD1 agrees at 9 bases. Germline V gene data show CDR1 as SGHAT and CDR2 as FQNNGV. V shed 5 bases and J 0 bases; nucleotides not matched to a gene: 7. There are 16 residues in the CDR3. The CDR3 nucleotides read TGTGCCAGCAGCGCTGGACAGGGGCTAGCTAACTATGGCTACACCTTC. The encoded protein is CASSAGQGLANYGYTF.

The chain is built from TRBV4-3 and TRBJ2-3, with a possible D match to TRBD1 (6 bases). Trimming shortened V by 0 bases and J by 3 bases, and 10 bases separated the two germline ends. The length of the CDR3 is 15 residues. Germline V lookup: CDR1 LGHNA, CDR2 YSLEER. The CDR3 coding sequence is TGCGCCAGCAGCCAAGAGCAGGGGCGGACAGATACGCAGTATTTT. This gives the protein CASSQEQGRTDTQYF.

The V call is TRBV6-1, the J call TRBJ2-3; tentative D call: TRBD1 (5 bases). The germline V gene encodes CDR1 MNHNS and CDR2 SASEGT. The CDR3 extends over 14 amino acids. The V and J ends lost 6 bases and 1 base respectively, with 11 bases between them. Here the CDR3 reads CASRPRVRTDTQYF. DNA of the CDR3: TGTGCCAGCAGGCCCAGGGTCCGCACAGATACGCAGTATTTT.

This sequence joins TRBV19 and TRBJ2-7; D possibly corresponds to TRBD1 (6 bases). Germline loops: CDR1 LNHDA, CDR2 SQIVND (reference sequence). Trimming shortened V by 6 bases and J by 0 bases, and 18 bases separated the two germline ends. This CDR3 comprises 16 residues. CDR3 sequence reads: CASRGMTRGRSYEQYV. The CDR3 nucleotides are TGTGCCAGTAGGGGTATGACCAGGGGCCGCTCCTACGAGCAGTACGTC.

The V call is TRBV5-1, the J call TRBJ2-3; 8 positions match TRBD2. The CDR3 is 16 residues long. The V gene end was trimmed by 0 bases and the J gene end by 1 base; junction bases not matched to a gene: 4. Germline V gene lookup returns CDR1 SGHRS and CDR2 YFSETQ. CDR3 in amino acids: CASSLVSRGGTDTQYF. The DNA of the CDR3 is TGCGCCAGCAGCTTGGTGTCGCGGGGGGGCACAGATACGCAGTATTTT.

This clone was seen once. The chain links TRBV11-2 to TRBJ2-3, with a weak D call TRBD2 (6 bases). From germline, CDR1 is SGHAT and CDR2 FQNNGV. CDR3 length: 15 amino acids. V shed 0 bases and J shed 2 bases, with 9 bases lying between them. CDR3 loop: CASSLETRFTDTQYF. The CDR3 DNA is TGTGCCAGCAGCTTAGAGACTAGGTTCACAGATACGCAGTATTTT.

The DNA of the CDR3 is TGTGCCAGCAGTCAGGGGGCGCTCGGTGAAAAACTGTTTTTT. Translation gives CASSQGALGEKLFF. The chain couples TRBV27 to TRBJ1-4; TRBD1 aligns across 8 bases. J gave up 7 bases and V 5 bases, and 6 bases lay outside the gene matches. The V gene's germline CDR1 is MNHEY and CDR2 SMNVEV (reference sequence). The CDR3 has 14 amino acids.

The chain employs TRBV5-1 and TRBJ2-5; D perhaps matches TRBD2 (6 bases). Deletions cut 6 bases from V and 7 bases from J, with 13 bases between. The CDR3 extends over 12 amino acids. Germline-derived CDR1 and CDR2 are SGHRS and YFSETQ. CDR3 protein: CASNHGGWTQYF. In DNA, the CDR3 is TGCGCCAGCAATCACGGAGGGTGGACCCAGTACTTC.

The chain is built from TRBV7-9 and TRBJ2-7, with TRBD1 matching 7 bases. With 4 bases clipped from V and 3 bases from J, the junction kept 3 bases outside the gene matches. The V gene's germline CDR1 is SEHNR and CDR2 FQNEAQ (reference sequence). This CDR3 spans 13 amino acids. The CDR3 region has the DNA TGTGCCAGCAGCTACAGGGGATTCTACGAGCAGTACTTC. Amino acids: CASSYRGFYEQYF.

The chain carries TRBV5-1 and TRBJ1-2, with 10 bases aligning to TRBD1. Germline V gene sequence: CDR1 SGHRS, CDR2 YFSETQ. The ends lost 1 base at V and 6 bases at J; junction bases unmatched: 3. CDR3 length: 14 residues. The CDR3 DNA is TGCGCCAGCAGCTTGTGGACAGGGGGAGATGGCTACACCTTC. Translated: CASSLWTGGDGYTF.

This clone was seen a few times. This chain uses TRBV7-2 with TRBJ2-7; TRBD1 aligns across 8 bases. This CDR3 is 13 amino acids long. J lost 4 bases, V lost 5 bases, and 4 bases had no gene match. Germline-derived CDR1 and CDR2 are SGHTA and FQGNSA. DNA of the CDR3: TGTGCCAGCAGCGGGCAGGGGGCGTACGAGCAGTACTTC. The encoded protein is CASSGQGAYEQYF.

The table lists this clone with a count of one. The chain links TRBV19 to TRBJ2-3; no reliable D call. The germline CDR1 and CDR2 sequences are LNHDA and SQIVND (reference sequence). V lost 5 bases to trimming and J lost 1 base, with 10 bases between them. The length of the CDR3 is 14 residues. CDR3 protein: CASSLERRTDTQYF. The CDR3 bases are TGTGCCAGTAGTCTCGAGAGGCGCACAGATACGCAGTATTTT.

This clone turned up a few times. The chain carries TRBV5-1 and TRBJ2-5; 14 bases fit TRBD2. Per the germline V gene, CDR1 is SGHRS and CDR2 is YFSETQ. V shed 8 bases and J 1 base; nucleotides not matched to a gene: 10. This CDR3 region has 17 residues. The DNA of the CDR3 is TGCGCCAGTTCTGAGACTAGCGGGGGGGGGCTCCAAGAGACCCAGTACTTC. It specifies CASSETSGGGLQETQYF.

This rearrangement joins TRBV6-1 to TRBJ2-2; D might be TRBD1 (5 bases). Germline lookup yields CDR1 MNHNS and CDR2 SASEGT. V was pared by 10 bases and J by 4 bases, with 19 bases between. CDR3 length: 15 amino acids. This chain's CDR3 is CATAGYWVSTGELFF. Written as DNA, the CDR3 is TGTGCCACCGCAGGGTATTGGGTGAGCACCGGGGAGCTGTTTTTT.

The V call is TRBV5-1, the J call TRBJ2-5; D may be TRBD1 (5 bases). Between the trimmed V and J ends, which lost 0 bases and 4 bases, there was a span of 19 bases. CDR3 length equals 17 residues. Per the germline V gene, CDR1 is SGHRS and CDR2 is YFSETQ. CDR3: CASSLASLRTPPETQYF. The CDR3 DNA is TGCGCCAGCAGCTTGGCCTCATTAAGGACACCCCCAGAGACCCAGTACTTC. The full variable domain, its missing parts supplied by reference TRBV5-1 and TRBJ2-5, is KAGVTQTPRYLIKTRGQQVTLSCSPISGHRSVSWYQQTPGQGLQFLFEYFSETQRNKGNFPGRFSGRQFSNSRSEMNVSTLELGDSALYLCASSLASLRTPPETQYFGPGTRLLVL.